The subject of this entry is one T cell receptor (beta chain). Its cognate antigen is unknown. This sample stems from a study of tissue T cells after allogeneic stem cell transplantation. Across the whole study: Gastrointestinal graft-versus-host disease was present in all patients, each treated with several therapy lines. Viable blood and marrow gave sorted CD3+ T cells if numbers allowed.

Study results and caveats: Which tissue TCRs were alloreactive or antigen-specific was not determined. Some clones might be persisting host cells. Shared clones across patients were few; motif clustering revealed tissue-specific shared signatures.

Germline V gene data show CDR1 as SGHDT and CDR2 as YYEEEE. This CDR3 has 15 amino acids. Trimming removed 0 bases from V and 0 bases from J, with 9 bases in between. Repertoires were generated with immunoSEQ multiplex PCR, while TCRdb's copy carries only in-frame clones and drops some. The sample lists fewer than 7,500 clones, about 79% occurring once. The V and J genes are TRBV5-6 and TRBJ1-1; D perhaps matches TRBD1 (5 bases). This TCR was recovered from a man aged 35-69 years who later had graft-versus-host disease after an allogeneic stem cell transplant. The sample here was blood, taken before transplantation. The CDR3 is CASSLVAGMNTEAFF. In DNA form, the CDR3 reads TGTGCCAGCAGCTTGGTGGCAGGGATGAACACTGAAGCTTTCTTT.